Below are 21 T cell receptor beta chains sequenced from a single sample in a study of blood T cell repertoires in COVID-19. TCRdb's table, derived via immunoSEQ multiplex PCR, lists solely in-frame clones and lacks some. The sample lists about 300,000 clones, around 87% occurring once. The sample taken for sequencing was peripheral blood. The receptor set was obtained from a man aged 65 to 85 with acute or convalescent COVID-19.

The V gene is TRBV5-1, the J gene TRBJ2-4, with 12 bases that match TRBD1. CDR1 is SGHRS, CDR2 YFSETQ, per germline. This CDR3 is 20 amino acids long. The V gene end was trimmed by 3 bases and the J gene end by 0 bases; junction bases not matched to a gene: 13. CDR3 nucleotides: TGCGCCAGCAGCTCTGGGACAGGGGGCGGCCACGAACTAGCCAAAAACATTCAGTACTTC. Translating it yields CASSSGTGGGHELAKNIQYF.

The chain couples TRBV20-1 to TRBJ1-2; tentatively, D is TRBD1 (6 bases). Trimming pared 6 bases from V and 8 bases from J, leaving 13 bases between. The CDR3 spans 11 residues. The V gene's germline CDR1 is DFQATT and CDR2 SNEGSKA (reference sequence). DNA for the CDR3: TGCAGTGCAAACAGGGTTAACGGCTACACCTTC. Translated, it gives CSANRVNGYTF.

This clone was counted a few times. The rearrangement links TRBV5-6 to TRBJ2-7; unclear D gene. Germline CDR1 is SGHDT and CDR2 is YYEEEE. The V gene lost 3 bases and the J gene lost 6 bases, with 7 bases spanning the gap. This CDR3 contains 11 residues. The chain's CDR3 is CASSSFLEQYF. CDR3 bases: TGTGCCAGCAGCTCCTTTCTCGAGCAGTACTTC. The variable domain in full, with the rest retrieved from reference TRBV5-6 and TRBJ2-7, is DAGVTQSPTHLIKTRGQQVTLRCSPKSGHDTVSWYQQALGQGPQFIFQYYEEEERQRGNFPDRFSGHQFPNYSSELNVNALLLGDSALYLCASSSFLEQYFGPGTRLTVT.

On this clone itself: At one boundary the junction diverges from the germline segment, which might be a read error. The genes are TRBV7-2 and TRBJ1-4; 9 bases fit TRBD1. The length of the CDR3 is 15 residues. CDR1 and CDR2 (germline): SGHTA, FQGNSA. The CDR3 sequence is CASSVAQGAREKLFF. CDR3 nucleotide sequence: TGTGCCAGCAGCGTAGCACAGGGGGCTCGGGAAAAACTGTTTTTT.

The J gene is TRBJ1-3, the V gene TRBV14; no clear D. This CDR3 has 13 residues. The germline CDR1 and CDR2 sequences are SGHDN and FVKESK. The V end lost 1 base, the J end lost 7 bases, and 8 bases lay between the germline ends. In DNA form, the CDR3 reads TGTGCCAGCAGCCAAGGCCCGGGGAACACCATATATTTT. Translated: CASSQGPGNTIYF. The full variable domain, with the rest looked up from reference TRBV14 and TRBJ1-3, is EAGVTQFPSHSVIEKGQTVTLRCDPISGHDNLYWYRRVMGKEIKFLLHFVKESKQDESGMPNNRFLAERTGGTYSTLKVQPAELEDSGVYFCASSQGPGNTIYFGEGSWLTVV.

This clone was observed a handful of times. This rearrangement joins TRBV19 to TRBJ1-2, with D unclear. Trimming removed 4 bases from V and 8 bases from J, with 11 bases in between. The CDR3 covers 12 residues. The germline gives CDR1 LNHDA, CDR2 SQIVND (reference sequence). This CDR3 is CASSTYYMGYTF. CDR3 DNA sequence: TGTGCCAGTAGTACCTACTACATGGGCTACACCTTC. Drawing the rest from reference TRBV19 and TRBJ1-2, the complete variable domain is DGGITQSPKYLFRKEGQNVTLSCEQNLNHDAMYWYRQDPGQGLRLIYYSQIVNDFQKGDIAEGYSVSREKKESFPLTVTSAQKNPTAFYLCASSTYYMGYTFGSGTRLTVV.

This chain joins TRBV4-3 and TRBJ1-3, with D unclear. From germline, CDR1 is LGHNA and CDR2 YSLEER. The length of the CDR3 is 15 residues. The germline V and J ends were trimmed by 0 bases and 4 bases, with 10 bases remaining between them. CDR3 DNA: TGCGCCAGCAGCCAAGATGTGGGGAGGGGAAACACCATATATTTT. It specifies CASSQDVGRGNTIYF.

The J gene is TRBJ2-2, the V gene TRBV28, with a weak D call TRBD1 (5 bases). The V end lost 3 bases, the J end lost 1 base, and 12 bases lay between the germline ends. CDR3 length: 16 amino acids. Germline-derived CDR1 and CDR2 are MDHEN and SYDVKM. CDR3 sequence (DNA): TGTGCCAGCAGTTTGTCCTCTCAGGGGAACACCGGGGAGCTGTTTTTT. Encoded protein: CASSLSSQGNTGELFF.

The genes are TRBV10-1 and TRBJ2-5; D remains ambiguous. CDR1 and CDR2 (germline): WNHNN, SYGVQD (reference sequence). CDR3 length equals 11 residues. Trimming stripped 7 bases from V and 1 base from J, with 4 bases between. CDR3 sequence reads: CASIVQETQYF. The CDR3 DNA sequence: TGCGCCAGCATAGTCCAAGAGACCCAGTACTTC.

The chain joins TRBV6-2 or TRBV6-3 to TRBJ1-5; TRBD1 matches 7 bases. J was trimmed by 2 bases and V by 0 bases; bases with no gene match: 4. Germline V gene sequence: CDR1 MNHEY, CDR2 SVGEGT. The CDR3 length is 16 residues. The CDR3 bases are TGTGCCAGCAGTTACTCCGACAGGGTCGGCAATCAGCCCCAGCATTTT. It yields the protein CASSYSDRVGNQPQHF.

The rearrangement links TRBV29-1 to TRBJ1-3; D gene unclear. The CDR3 covers 11 residues. Trimming pared 4 bases from V and 4 bases from J, leaving 5 bases between. Germline V gene sequence: CDR1 SQVTM, CDR2 ANQGSEA. The CDR3 loop reads CSVARGNTIYF. CDR3 in DNA: TGCAGCGTTGCTCGGGGAAACACCATATATTTT.

The chain employs TRBV5-5 and TRBJ2-1; no definite D call. Trimming took 0 bases from V and 13 from J, leaving 11 bases between them. The CDR3 has 12 residues. CDR1 is SGHKS and CDR2 is YYEKEE in the germline V gene (reference sequence). The CDR3 is CASSLDEHPQFF. The CDR3 DNA reads as TGTGCCAGCAGCTTGGACGAGCACCCTCAGTTCTTC.

The V call is TRBV6-5, the J call TRBJ2-3; the D is unclear. Trimming pared 6 bases from V and 0 bases from J, leaving 10 bases between. The germline gives CDR1 MNHEY, CDR2 SVGAGI. CDR3 length: 14 residues. The CDR3 loop is CASSRLRSTDTQYF. The CDR3 DNA sequence: TGTGCCAGCAGCCGTCTACGTAGCACAGATACGCAGTATTTT.

There are a few counts of this clone. The chain uses TRBV12-3 or TRBV12-4 and TRBJ2-5, with D perhaps TRBD2 (6 bases). This CDR3 comprises 13 residues. Between the trimmed V and J ends, which lost 6 bases and 5 bases, there was a span of 13 bases. The DNA for the CDR3 is TGTGCCAGCAGGGAACGGGAGTTGGAGACCCAGTACTTC. Its translation: CASRERELETQYF.

The chain uses TRBV7-6 and TRBJ2-7; 10 positions match TRBD2. This CDR3 spans 16 amino acids. The germline V gene encodes CDR1 SGHVS and CDR2 FNYEAQ. V shed 1 base and J 2 bases; nucleotides not matched to a gene: 5. CDR3 bases: TGTGCCAGCAGCTTAGGGGGCCTAGCGGGGGCCTACGAGCAGTACTTC. Its translation: CASSLGGLAGAYEQYF.

The rearrangement uses TRBV28 and TRBJ1-5; D might be TRBD1 (5 bases). V was trimmed by 3 bases and J by 6 bases, leaving 15 bases between them. The CDR3 runs to 15 residues. Per the germline V gene, CDR1 is MDHEN and CDR2 is SYDVKM. The CDR3 DNA follows: TGTGCCAGCAGTTTTGGCAGGGAAAGGGGTCAGCCCCAGCATTTT. Amino acids: CASSFGRERGQPQHF. Complete variable domain (other parts from reference TRBV28 and TRBJ1-5): DVKVTQSSRYLVKRTGEKVFLECVQDMDHENMFWYRQDPGLGLRLIYFSYDVKMKEKGDIPEGYSVSREKKERFSLILESASTNQTSMYLCASSFGRERGQPQHFGDGTRLSIL.

This chain connects TRBV4-3 to TRBJ1-1; TRBD1 aligns across 10 bases. The trim removed 1 base at V and 5 bases at J, leaving 7 bases unmatched. The CDR3 is 16 amino acids. Germline V CDR1 and CDR2: LGHNA, YSLEER. In DNA form, the CDR3 reads TGCGCCAGCAGCCAAGGGACAGGGGGACGTGGGACTGAAGCTTTCTTT. It specifies CASSQGTGGRGTEAFF.

The rearrangement joins TRBV14 to TRBJ1-1, with D perhaps TRBD1 (5 bases). The CDR3 spans 17 residues. Trimming removed 0 bases at V and 0 bases at J, with 14 bases between. Germline assignment: CDR1 SGHDN and CDR2 FVKESK. The CDR3 bases are TGTGCCAGCAGCCAAGATCTCCGGAGGGGTATGAACACTGAAGCTTTCTTT. Translated, it gives CASSQDLRRGMNTEAFF.

The table lists this clone with a count of one. The chain employs TRBV19 and TRBJ1-6, with a tentative D call TRBD1 (6 bases). The CDR3 is made up of 15 amino acids. Germline-derived CDR1 and CDR2 are LNHDA and SQIVND (reference sequence). Trimming removed 5 bases from V and 7 bases from J, with 15 bases in between. The CDR3 spells CASSPNPGGNSPLHF. In DNA, the CDR3 is TGTGCCAGTAGTCCCAATCCGGGGGGCAATTCACCCCTCCACTTT. Using reference TRBV19 and TRBJ1-6 for the parts outside the CDR3, the full variable domain is DGGITQSPKYLFRKEGQNVTLSCEQNLNHDAMYWYRQDPGQGLRLIYYSQIVNDFQKGDIAEGYSVSREKKESFPLTVTSAQKNPTAFYLCASSPNPGGNSPLHFGNGTRLTVT.

This clone was counted at least ten times. V gene TRBV7-2 combines with J gene TRBJ1-1; 8 bases map to TRBD1. This CDR3 spans 17 amino acids. The V gene end was trimmed by 2 bases and the J gene end by 3 bases; junction bases not matched to a gene: 11. In germline, CDR1 is SGHTA, CDR2 FQGNSA. In DNA, the CDR3 is TGTGCCAGCAGCTTAATGTCTGGCAGGGGGCGAGACACTGAAGCTTTCTTT. As protein: CASSLMSGRGRDTEAFF.

The chain links TRBV5-1 to TRBJ2-3, with 8 bases identical to TRBD2. In germline, CDR1 is SGHRS, CDR2 YFSETQ. V trimming: 0 bases; J trimming: 1 base; junction bases outside the gene matches: 7. There are 17 residues in the CDR3. The CDR3 coding sequence is TGCGCCAGCAGCTTGGGACGCGGACTAGCCGGCACAGATACGCAGTATTTT. Translation gives CASSLGRGLAGTDTQYF.